This is a list of T cell receptor beta chains from one sample in a study of cytomegalovirus exposure and HLA in healthy donors. Clones were sequenced by immunoSEQ multiplex PCR, and TCRdb holds only the in-frame ones, with some missing. Among some 130,000 clones listed, about 76% were seen once. Sequencing input: PBMCs. These receptors were obtained from a man between 18 and 29 years old in good health and CMV-seronegative. Each CDR3 is given with its conserved first and last residue. A D gene is named only where the DNA matches it firmly. Clone size is not always given. Where it is, it says once, few, many or a class for expanded clones.

d_call j_call v_call clone_size cdr3_nt cdr3_aa
- TRBJ2-7 TRBV5-1 - TGCGCCAGCAGAGCGGACGTGGCCTACGAGCAGTACTTC CASRADVAYEQYF
- TRBJ2-2 TRBV7-2 - TGTGCCAGCAGCCCGAGAAGTACCGGGGAGCTGTTTTTT CASSPRSTGELFF
TRBD1 TRBJ2-7 TRBV5-1 - TGCGCCAGCAGCTTGGTGTCAGGGGGCTCCTACGAGCAGTACTTC CASSLVSGGSYEQYF
- TRBJ2-5 TRBV18 - TGTGCCAGCTCACCACGCAACAGAGAGACCCAGTACTTC CASSPRNRETQYF
TRBD1 TRBJ1-4 TRBV4-3 - TGCGCCAGCAGCCAAGAGCAGGGGGCTTTTGAAAAACTGTTTTTT CASSQEQGAFEKLFF
- TRBJ1-2 TRBV30 - TGTGCCTGGAGTTCATCGGTGGGCGGCTACACCTTC CAWSSSVGGYTF
TRBD1 TRBJ1-1 TRBV28 - TGTGCCAGCAGTTTAATCGGACAGGGGTACACTGAAGCTTTCTTT CASSLIGQGYTEAFF
- TRBJ1-2 TRBV7-2 - TGTGCCAGCAGCTTAGAATGGAGGGACTATGGCTACACCTTC CASSLEWRDYGYTF
- TRBJ1-1 TRBV4-3 few TGCGCCAGCAGCCAAGGGTTACAGGGCCGAAACACTGAAGCTTTCTTT CASSQGLQGRNTEAFF
TRBD1 TRBJ1-1 TRBV19 - TGTGCCAGTAGGACGTACAACAGGGGGGGTAACACTGAAGCTTTCTTT CASRTYNRGGNTEAFF
- TRBJ2-3 TRBV6-1 - TGTGCCAGCAGTGAAGTCGACAGAATGACGCAGTATTTT CASSEVDRMTQYF
- TRBJ1-2 TRBV29-1 - TGCAGCGTAAACCGCAAAGGGGCTATCTATGGCTACACCTTC CSVNRKGAIYGYTF
TRBD1 TRBJ2-7 TRBV18 - TGTGCCAGCTCACTGGACAGGGCCTACGAGCAGTACTTC CASSLDRAYEQYF
- TRBJ1-5 TRBV2 - TGTGCCAGCAGTTACGAGAACCGAGGCAATCAGCCCCAGCATTTT CASSYENRGNQPQHF
- TRBJ2-7 TRBV9 - TGTGCCAGCAGCGTAGGGAGGGGCGATGGGTACGAGCAGTACTTC CASSVGRGDGYEQYF
TRBD2 TRBJ2-7 TRBV9 once TGTGCCAGCAGCGTAGCGGCTAGCGGGGACTACGAGCAGTACTTC CASSVAASGDYEQYF
TRBD1 TRBJ1-2 TRBV5-4 - TGTGCCAGCAGCTCGGGGTGGGGACAGGGGGCTATTGGCTACACCTTC CASSSGWGQGAIGYTF
- TRBJ1-1 TRBV13 - TGTGCCAGCAGCTTACGGGGCACTGAAGCTTTCTTT CASSLRGTEAFF
- TRBJ2-2 TRBV5-6 - TGTGCCAGCAGCTTACGCTTCTTTAGGGGGGGCGCCGGGGAGCTGTTTTTT CASSLRFFRGGAGELFF
- TRBJ2-7 TRBV30 - TGTGCCTGGAGTCCCGAGCCCGGTCGAGGGCTAAGCTCCTACGAGCAGTACTTC CAWSPEPGRGLSSYEQYF
- TRBJ1-5 TRBV30 - TGTGCCTGGGAAAGAGACGGAGTTGAACATTTT CAWERDGVEHF
- TRBJ1-6 TRBV9 - TGTGCCAGCAGCGCACAGGGAAACTCTTCACCCCTCCACTTT CASSAQGNSSPLHF
- TRBJ1-2 TRBV27 - TGTGCCAGCAGTCCTATAGGCCGGGTCCAGGAGGCTCATGGCTACACCTTC CASSPIGRVQEAHGYTF
- TRBJ1-3 TRBV5-1 few TGCGCCAGCAGCCCCGGACAGTATGACTCTGGAAACACCATATATTTT CASSPGQYDSGNTIYF
- TRBJ1-6 TRBV5-1 - TGCGCCAGCAGCTCCGGAACAGGGCTAAATTCACCCCTCCACTTT CASSSGTGLNSPLHF
TRBD1 TRBJ1-2 TRBV6-5 once TGTGCCAGCAGTTACTCAAGGACAGGGGGAAACTATGGCTACACCTTC CASSYSRTGGNYGYTF
TRBD1 TRBJ1-2 TRBV27 - TGTGCCACCGGACAGGGTCAATATGGCTACACCTTC CATGQGQYGYTF
- TRBJ1-5 TRBV19 - TGTGCCAGTAGTCCACGCACAGGGTGGCAGCCCCAGCATTTT CASSPRTGWQPQHF